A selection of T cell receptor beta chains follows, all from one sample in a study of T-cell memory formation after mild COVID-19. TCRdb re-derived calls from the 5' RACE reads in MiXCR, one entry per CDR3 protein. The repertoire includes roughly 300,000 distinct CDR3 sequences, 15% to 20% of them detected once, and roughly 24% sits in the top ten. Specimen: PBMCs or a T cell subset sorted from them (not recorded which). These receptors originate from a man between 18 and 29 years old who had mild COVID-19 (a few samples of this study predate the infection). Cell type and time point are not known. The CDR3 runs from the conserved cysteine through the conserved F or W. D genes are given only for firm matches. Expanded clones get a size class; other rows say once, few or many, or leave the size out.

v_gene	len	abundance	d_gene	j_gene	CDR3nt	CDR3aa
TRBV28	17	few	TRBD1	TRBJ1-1	TGTGCCAGCAGCCCATTGGACAGGGGGCGCGGGAACACTGAAGCTTTCTTT	CASSPLDRGRGNTEAFF
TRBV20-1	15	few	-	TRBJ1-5	TGCAGTGCTTTAACAGGTGGTCGGGGCAATCAGCCCCAGCATTTT	CSALTGGRGNQPQHF
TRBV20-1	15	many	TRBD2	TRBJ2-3	TGCAGTGCTTCCCCTAGCGGGGGGGGCACAGATACGCAGTATTTT	CSASPSGGGTDTQYF
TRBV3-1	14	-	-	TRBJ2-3	TGTGCCAGCCAGGGGCTCCGCAGCACAGATACGCAGTATTTT	CASQGLRSTDTQYF
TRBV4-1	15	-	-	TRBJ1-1	TGCGCCAGCAGCCCCTGGGGGCGGATGAACACTGAAGCTTTCTTT	CASSPWGRMNTEAFF
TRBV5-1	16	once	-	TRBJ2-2	TGCGCCAGCAGCTATATGGGGGCCATGAACACCGGGGAGCTGTTTTTT	CASSYMGAMNTGELFF
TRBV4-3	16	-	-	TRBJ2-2	TGCGCCAGCAGCCAAGATGGGGACCTTAACACCGGGGAGCTGTTTTTT	CASSQDGDLNTGELFF
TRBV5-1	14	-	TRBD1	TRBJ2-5	TGCGCCAGTACAGGGGGCGCGTCGGGAGAGACCCAGTACTTC	CASTGGASGETQYF
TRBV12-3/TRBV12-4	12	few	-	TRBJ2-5	TGTGCCAGCAGTACCCTCGACGAGACCCAGTACTTC	CASSTLDETQYF
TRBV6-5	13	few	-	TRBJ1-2	TGTGCCAGCAGTCCAGGGAAACTCTATGGCTACACCTTC	CASSPGKLYGYTF
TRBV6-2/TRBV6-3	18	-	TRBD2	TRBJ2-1	TGTGCCAGCAGGAAACATAGCGGGGGGGCCGGATTCGGCAATGAGCAGTTCTTC	CASRKHSGGAGFGNEQFF
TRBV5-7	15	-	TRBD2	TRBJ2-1	TGTGCCAGCAGCGCGAGCGGGGAGTCCTACAATGAGCAGTTCTTC	CASSASGESYNEQFF
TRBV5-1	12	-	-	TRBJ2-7	TGCGCCAGCAGCTTGGACAGATACGATCAGTACTTC	CASSLDRYDQYF
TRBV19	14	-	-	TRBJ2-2	TGTGCCAGTGGAGGGCAGGCAAACACCGGGGAGCTGTTTTTT	CASGGQANTGELFF
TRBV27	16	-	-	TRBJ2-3	TGTGCCAGCAGTTTATCTCCGGGACTTGCAACAGATACGCAGTATTTT	CASSLSPGLATDTQYF
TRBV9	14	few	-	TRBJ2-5	TGTGCCAGCAGCGTGAGAGGTAACCAAGAGACCCAGTACTTC	CASSVRGNQETQYF
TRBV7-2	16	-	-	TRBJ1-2	TGTGCCAGCAGCTTAGGTCATCTAGGAGCTAACTATGGCTACACCTTC	CASSLGHLGANYGYTF
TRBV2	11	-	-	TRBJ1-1	TGTGCCAGCAGTGAGTCCCTTCTAGCTTTCTTT	CASSESLLAFF
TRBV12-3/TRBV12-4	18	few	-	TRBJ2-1	TGTGCCAGCAGTCCCCGACTATTCACCAGGCGGGAATACAATGAGCAGTTCTTC	CASSPRLFTRREYNEQFF
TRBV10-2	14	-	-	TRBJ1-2	TGCGCCAGCAGCATGAGTGGGGGTAACTATGGCTACACCTTC	CASSMSGGNYGYTF
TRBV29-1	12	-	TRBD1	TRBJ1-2	TGCAGCGTTGAACAGGGGGCGCGAGGCTACACCTTC	CSVEQGARGYTF
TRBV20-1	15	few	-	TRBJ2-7	TGCAGTGCTAGAGATGCAAGGTCGGGGACCTACGAGCAGTACTTC	CSARDARSGTYEQYF
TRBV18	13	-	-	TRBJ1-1	TGTGCCAGCTCACCGGCGGGGAGCACTGAAGCTTTCTTT	CASSPAGSTEAFF
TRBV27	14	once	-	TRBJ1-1	TGTGCCAGCAGTTCCCCTTCGGTGAACACTGAAGCTTTCTTT	CASSSPSVNTEAFF
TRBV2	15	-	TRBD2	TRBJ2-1	TGTGCCAGCAGTGAAGTGGGCGGGGGGATCGATGAGCAGTTCTTC	CASSEVGGGIDEQFF
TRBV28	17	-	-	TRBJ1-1	TGTGCCAGCAGTCGGGTGACAGGTTTGATCGGGCCCACTGAAGCTTTCTTT	CASSRVTGLIGPTEAFF
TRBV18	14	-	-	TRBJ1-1	TGTGCCAGCTCACCACAGGGCGCAGGGAAGGAAGCTTTCTTT	CASSPQGAGKEAFF
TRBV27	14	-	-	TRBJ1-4	TGTGCCAGCAGTTTATCGGTCGCTAATGAAAAACTGTTTTTT	CASSLSVANEKLFF
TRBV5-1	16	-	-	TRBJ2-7	TGCGCCAGCAGCCCACACCGGTCCGGGCGGACTTACGAGCAGTACTTC	CASSPHRSGRTYEQYF
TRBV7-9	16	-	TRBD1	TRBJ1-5	TGTGCCAGCAGCTTAGGACGGACAGGGGACGTGGAGCCCCAGCATTTT	CASSLGRTGDVEPQHF
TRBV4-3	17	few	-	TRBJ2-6	TGCGCCAGCAGCCAAGATTGGGGCAACTCTGGGGCCAACGTCCTGACTTTC	CASSQDWGNSGANVLTF
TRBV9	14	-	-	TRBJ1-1	TGTGCCAGCAGCGCCCTACGGGGGAACACTGAAGCTTTCTTT	CASSALRGNTEAFF
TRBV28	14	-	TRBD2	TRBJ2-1	TGTGCCAGCAGTGCCCCGGGACTAGCCGGTGAGCAGTTCTTC	CASSAPGLAGEQFF
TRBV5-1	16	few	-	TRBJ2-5	TGCGCCAGCAGCTTGGATGTGGGACTCCTGGTGGGGACCCAGTACTTC	CASSLDVGLLVGTQYF
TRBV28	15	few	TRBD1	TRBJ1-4	TGTGCCAGCAGATCAGTAGGCAGGGGGCCTGAAAAACTGTTTTTT	CASRSVGRGPEKLFF
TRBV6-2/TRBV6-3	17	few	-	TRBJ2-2	TGTGCCAGCAGTTATAGTACAGCGCGAGGGAGCACCGGGGAGCTGTTTTTT	CASSYSTARGSTGELFF
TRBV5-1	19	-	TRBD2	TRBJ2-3	TGCGCCAGCAGCTTGGCCCGGACTAGCGGGGGCCGAAACACAGATACGCAGTATTTT	CASSLARTSGGRNTDTQYF
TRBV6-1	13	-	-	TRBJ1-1	TGTGCCAGCAGAGAGCAGGGGAACACTGAAGCTTTCTTT	CASREQGNTEAFF
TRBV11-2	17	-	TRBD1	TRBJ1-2	TGTGCCAGCAGCCCTCTTGGAGGGGGCACGAGTGGCTATGGCTACACCTTC	CASSPLGGGTSGYGYTF
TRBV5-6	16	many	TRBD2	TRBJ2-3	TGTGCCAGCACCTTTAACGGGGGGGCCTCGGGAGATACGCAGTATTTT	CASTFNGGASGDTQYF
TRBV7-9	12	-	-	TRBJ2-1	TGTGCCAGAAGCTACGTAGCGGTTGAGCAGTTCTTC	CARSYVAVEQFF
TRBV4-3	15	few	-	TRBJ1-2	TGCGCCAGCAGCCAATTTGTCCGGGATAACTATGGCTACACCTTC	CASSQFVRDNYGYTF
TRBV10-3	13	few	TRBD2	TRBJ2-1	TGTGCCATGCGGCGGGGGAACTACAATGAGCAGTTCTTC	CAMRRGNYNEQFF
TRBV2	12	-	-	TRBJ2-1	TGTGCCAGCAACGACTACCGGGGTGAGCAGTTCTTC	CASNDYRGEQFF
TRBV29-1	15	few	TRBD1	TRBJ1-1	TGCAGCTCCTACAGGGGCTTTCGACTGAACACTGAAGCTTTCTTT	CSSYRGFRLNTEAFF
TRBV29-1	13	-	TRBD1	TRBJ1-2	TGCAGCGTTGTAGTAGGGACAGCTTATGGCTACACCTTC	CSVVVGTAYGYTF
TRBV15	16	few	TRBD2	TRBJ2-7	TGTGCCACCAGCAGAGAGGGCGGGGGTACACCCTACGAGCAGTACTTC	CATSREGGGTPYEQYF
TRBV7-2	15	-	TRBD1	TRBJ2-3	TGTGCCAGCAGCCCGACAGGGGTCGGAGCAGATACGCAGTATTTT	CASSPTGVGADTQYF
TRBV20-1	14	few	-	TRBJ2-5	TGCAGTGCTACCCGCGAGGGGGGTCGGGAGACCCAGTACTTC	CSATREGGRETQYF
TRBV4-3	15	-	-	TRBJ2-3	TGCGCCAGCAGCCAAGATCCGGACGGCTCAGATACGCAGTATTTT	CASSQDPDGSDTQYF
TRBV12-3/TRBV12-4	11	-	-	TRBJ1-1	TGTGCCAGCAGCCCCGATAACAGGGCGATCTTT	CASSPDNRAIF
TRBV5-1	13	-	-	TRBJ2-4	TGCGCCAGCAGCTCGGCCCGGGGAGACATTCAGTACTTC	CASSSARGDIQYF
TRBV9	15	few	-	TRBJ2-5	TGTGCCAGCAGCCCCATAGGGGGGGGACCGGAGACCCAGTACTTC	CASSPIGGGPETQYF
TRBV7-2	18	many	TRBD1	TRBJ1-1	TGTGCCAGCAGCCCCCGCCGGACAGGGAATGAATGGAGGACTGAAGCTTTCTTT	CASSPRRTGNEWRTEAFF
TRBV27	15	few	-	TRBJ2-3	TGTGCCAGCAGTTTATCGCCTAGTCACACAGATACGCAGTATTTT	CASSLSPSHTDTQYF